Below are 5 T cell receptor beta chains sequenced from a single sample in a study of identical twins. TCRdb reprocessed the 5' RACE reads via MiXCR and lists one record per CDR3 protein. The sample has about 520,000 distinct CDR3 sequences, about 20% seen once. The same data also went into a second study, on T cells expressing NK-cell markers.

Material: CD4+ T cells sorted from blood. The receptors stem from a woman aged 18-35 years in good health.

The chain employs TRBV7-3 and TRBJ2-3; the D is unclear. Trimming pared 5 bases from V and 2 bases from J, leaving 11 bases between. Germline values: CDR1 SGHTA, CDR2 FQGTGA. The length of the CDR3 is 14 residues. The CDR3 DNA sequence: TGTGCCAGCAGCCCGCAGCACACCACAGATACGCAGTATTTT. The encoded protein is CASSPQHTTDTQYF.

This chain joins TRBV7-2 and TRBJ2-1; 10 nucleotides match TRBD2. Germline-derived CDR1 and CDR2 are SGHTA and FQGNSA. J lost 10 bases, V lost 5 bases, and 14 bases had no gene match. CDR3 length: 16 amino acids. The CDR3 region is CASSLIASGSFREQFF. The CDR3, as DNA: TGTGCCAGCAGCCTAATAGCTAGCGGGAGTTTCCGCGAGCAGTTCTTC.

This clonotype was counted once. This rearrangement joins TRBV10-2 to TRBJ2-7, with 8 bases fitting TRBD2. V gave up 11 bases and J gave up 3 bases; unmatched junction bases: 9. Germline V gene sequence: CDR1 WSHSY, CDR2 SAAADI. There are 13 residues in the CDR3. In nucleotides, the CDR3 is TGCGCCTCCCGAGCGGGAGTTGTCTACGAGCAGTACTTC. It codes for CASRAGVVYEQYF.

The chain combines TRBV20-1 with TRBJ2-7; D ambiguous. V dropped 3 bases and J dropped 9 bases, with 12 bases sitting between them. The CDR3 runs 11 residues. Germline CDR1 DFQATT, CDR2 SNEGSKA (reference sequence). Here the CDR3 reads CSASKAVGQYF. CDR3 DNA: TGCAGTGCTAGTAAGGCGGTGGGGCAGTACTTC.

J is TRBJ2-7 and V is TRBV5-1; 8 bases line up with TRBD1. From germline, CDR1 is SGHRS and CDR2 YFSETQ. This CDR3 is 15 amino acids long. V was clipped by 4 bases and J by 3 bases; unmatched bases: 9. CDR3 sequence: CASSLPPGQVYEQYF. The CDR3 bases are TGCGCCAGCAGCCTACCTCCGGGACAGGTCTACGAGCAGTACTTC.